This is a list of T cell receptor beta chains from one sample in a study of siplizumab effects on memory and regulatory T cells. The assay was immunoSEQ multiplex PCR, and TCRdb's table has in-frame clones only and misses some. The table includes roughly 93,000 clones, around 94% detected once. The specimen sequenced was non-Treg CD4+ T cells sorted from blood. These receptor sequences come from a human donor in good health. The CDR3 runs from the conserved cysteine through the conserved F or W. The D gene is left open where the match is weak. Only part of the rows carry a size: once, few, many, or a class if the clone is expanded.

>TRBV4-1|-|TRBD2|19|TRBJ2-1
TGCGCCAGCAGCCAAGTGACTGTGGGAGGGGCCCTAATTATCAATGAGCAGTTCTTC
CASSQVTVGGALIINEQFF
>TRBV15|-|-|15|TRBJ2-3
TGTGCCACCAGCAGAGGGGGTTTAAGCGCAGATACGCAGTATTTT
CATSRGGLSADTQYF
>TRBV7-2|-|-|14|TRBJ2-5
TGTGCCAGCAGCTTAGAGGGGGTCCAAGAGACCCAGTACTTC
CASSLEGVQETQYF
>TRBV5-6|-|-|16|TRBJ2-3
TGTGCCAGCAGCTCTGGGCAGCTTGGACGCACAGATACGCAGTATTTT
CASSSGQLGRTDTQYF
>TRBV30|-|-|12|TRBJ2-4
TGTGCCTGGAGCGGAGGTGGGGACATTCAGTACTTC
CAWSGGGDIQYF
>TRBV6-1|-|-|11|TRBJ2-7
TGTGCCAGCAGCCGATCCTACGAGCAGTACTTC
CASSRSYEQYF
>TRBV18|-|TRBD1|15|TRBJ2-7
TGTGCCAGCGCCCATCCTGGACAGGACCGCTACGAGCAGTACTTC
CASAHPGQDRYEQYF
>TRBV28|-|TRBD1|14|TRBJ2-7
TGTGCCAGCACCAACTACAGGGGGGTCTACGAGCAGTACTTC
CASTNYRGVYEQYF
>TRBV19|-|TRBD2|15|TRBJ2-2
TGTGCCAGTACTCGCGGGAGGGCCCGTACCGGGGAGCTGTTTTTT
CASTRGRARTGELFF
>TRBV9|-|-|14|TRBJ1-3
TGTGCCAGCAGCGTAACCTACTCTGGAAACACCATATATTTT
CASSVTYSGNTIYF
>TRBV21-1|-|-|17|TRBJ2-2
TGTGCCAGCAGCAAAGGAGGGAGGAGTTTGCACACCGGGGAGCTGTTTTTT
CASSKGGRSLHTGELFF
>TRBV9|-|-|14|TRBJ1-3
TGTGCCAGCAGCGCCGCCGGCGGGGGAAACACCATATATTTT
CASSAAGGGNTIYF
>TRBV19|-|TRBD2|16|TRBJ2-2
TGTGCCAGTACTGGCGGGAGGGCCCTAAACACCGGGGAGCTGTTTTTT
CASTGGRALNTGELFF
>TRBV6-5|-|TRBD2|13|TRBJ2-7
TGTGCCAGCAAGACTAGCGGGAATTACGAGCAGTACTTC
CASKTSGNYEQYF
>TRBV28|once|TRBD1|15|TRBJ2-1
TGTGCCAGCAGCACGACAGGGGTGTCCTACAATGAGCAGTTCTTC
CASSTTGVSYNEQFF
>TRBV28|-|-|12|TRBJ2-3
TGTGCCAGCAACAACCTGTACGATACGCAGTATTTT
CASNNLYDTQYF
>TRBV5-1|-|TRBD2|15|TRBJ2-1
TGCGCCAGCAGCTTGCCAGCGGGAGATTACAATGAGCAGTTCTTC
CASSLPAGDYNEQFF
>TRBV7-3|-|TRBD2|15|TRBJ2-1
TGTGCCAGCAGCCGGGGGACTAGCTACAAGGATGAGCAGTTCTTC
CASSRGTSYKDEQFF
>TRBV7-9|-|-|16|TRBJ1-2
TGTGCCAGCAGCCCCCGGAACGATCAGGGGCTGGGTGGCTACACCTTC
CASSPRNDQGLGGYTF
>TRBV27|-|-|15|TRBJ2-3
TGTGCCAGCAGTTGGGAGGGGGGCCTCACAGATACGCAGTATTTT
CASSWEGGLTDTQYF
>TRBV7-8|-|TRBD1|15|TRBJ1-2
TGTGCCAGCAGCTTAGGACAGGGTAATAAATATGGCTACACCTTC
CASSLGQGNKYGYTF
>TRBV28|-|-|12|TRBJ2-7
TGTGCCAGCAGTTTATTGAGCTACGAGCAGTACTTC
CASSLLSYEQYF
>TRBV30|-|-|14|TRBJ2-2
TGTGCCTGGAGGGACCTTCTAAACACCGGGGAGCTGTTTTTT
CAWRDLLNTGELFF
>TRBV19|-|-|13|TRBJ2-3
TGTGCCAGTACGGGACTCAGCACAGATACGCAGTATTTT
CASTGLSTDTQYF
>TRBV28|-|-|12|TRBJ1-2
TGTGCCAGCAGGGGCACAGGGAGAGGCTACACCTTC
CASRGTGRGYTF
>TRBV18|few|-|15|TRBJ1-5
TGTGCCAGCTCACCCCCCGGCCCTAGCAATCAGCCCCAGCATTTT
CASSPPGPSNQPQHF
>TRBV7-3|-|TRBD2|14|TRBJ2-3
TGTGCCAGCAGCTTAGGCGGGGGGAGCGGTACGCAGTATTTT
CASSLGGGSGTQYF
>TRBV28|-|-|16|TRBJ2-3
TGTGCCAGCAGTTTATCTACACGACTAAGCACAGATACGCAGTATTTT
CASSLSTRLSTDTQYF
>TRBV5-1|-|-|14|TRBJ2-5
TGCGCCAGCAGCCGGAGCGGTAACCAAGAGACCCAGTACTTC
CASSRSGNQETQYF
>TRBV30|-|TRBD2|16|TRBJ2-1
TGTGCCTGGGGGGCCGATAGCGGGAGGGTACGGAATGAGCAGTTCTTC
CAWGADSGRVRNEQFF
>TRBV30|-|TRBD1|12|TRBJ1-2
TGTGCCTCGGGACAGGGCCTCTATGGCTACACCTTC
CASGQGLYGYTF
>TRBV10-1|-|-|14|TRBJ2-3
TGCGCCAGCAGTGCGAGTGGGGCTACAGATACGCAGTATTTT
CASSASGATDTQYF
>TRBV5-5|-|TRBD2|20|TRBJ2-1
TGTGCCAGCAGCTTGAACCTAGCGGGAGGGCCTCTTTCGTGGTACAATGAGCAGTTCTTC
CASSLNLAGGPLSWYNEQFF
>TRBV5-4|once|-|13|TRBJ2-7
TGTGCCAGCAGCTGGGTGAGCTCCTACGAGCAGTACTTC
CASSWVSSYEQYF
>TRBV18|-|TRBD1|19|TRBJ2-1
TGTGCCAGCTCACCAAGGACAGGGGGCAACTCGCGATCCCCCAATGAGCAGTTCTTC
CASSPRTGGNSRSPNEQFF
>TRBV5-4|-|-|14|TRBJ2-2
TGTGCCAGCAGCTTGGAGGGTTACACCGGGGAGCTGTTTTTT
CASSLEGYTGELFF
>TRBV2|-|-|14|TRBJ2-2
TGTGCCAGCAGTGAAGCGGTAGGGATAGGGGAGCTGTTTTTT
CASSEAVGIGELFF
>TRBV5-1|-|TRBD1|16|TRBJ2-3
TGCGCCAGCAGCTTGGAACCGGGACAGGGCCCAGATACGCAGTATTTT
CASSLEPGQGPDTQYF
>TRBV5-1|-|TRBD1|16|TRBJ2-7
TGCGCCAGCAGCTTGGCCTCCGGGACAGGGTTCTACGAGCAGTACTTC
CASSLASGTGFYEQYF
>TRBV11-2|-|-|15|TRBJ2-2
TGTGCCAGCAGGGAAACACGGATGAACACCGGGGAGCTGTTTTTT
CASRETRMNTGELFF
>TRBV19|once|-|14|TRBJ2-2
TGTGCCAGTAGTATCCCTGGCCTAGCCGGGGAGCTGTTTTTT
CASSIPGLAGELFF
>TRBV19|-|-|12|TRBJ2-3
TGTGCCAGTCAGGAGGGCACAGATACGCAGTATTTT
CASQEGTDTQYF
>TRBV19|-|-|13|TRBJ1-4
TGTGCCAGTAGTATACGGAGGGAGGAAAAACTGTTTTTT
CASSIRREEKLFF
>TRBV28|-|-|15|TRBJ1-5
TGTGCCAGCAGCCTCCCCCGTGGGAGCAATCAGCCCCAGCATTTT
CASSLPRGSNQPQHF
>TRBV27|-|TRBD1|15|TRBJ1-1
TGTGCCAGCAGTCCTTGGGGACAGAAAAACACTGAAGCTTTCTTT
CASSPWGQKNTEAFF
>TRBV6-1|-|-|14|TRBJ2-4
TGTGCCAGCCTAAAAGGAGGGCAACGGAGCCTTCAGTACTTC
CASLKGGQRSLQYF
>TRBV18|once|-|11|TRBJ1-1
TGTGCCAGCTCACCTAACACTGAAGCTTTCTTT
CASSPNTEAFF
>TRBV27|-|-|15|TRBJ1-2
TGTGCCAGCAGTTTAAGAGGGGCCGCTCTTTATGGCTACACCTTC
CASSLRGAALYGYTF
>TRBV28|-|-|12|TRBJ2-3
TGTGCCAGCAAGGTCCCCACAGATACGCAGTATTTT
CASKVPTDTQYF
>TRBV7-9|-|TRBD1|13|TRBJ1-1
TGTGCCAGCAGCTTACAGGGGGTGGCTGAAGCTTTCTTT
CASSLQGVAEAFF
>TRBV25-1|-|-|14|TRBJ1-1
TGTGCCAGCAGTGAGCTATTCTCTAACACTGAAGCTTTCTTT
CASSELFSNTEAFF
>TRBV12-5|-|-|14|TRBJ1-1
TGTGCTAGTGGTTTGGGTCAGTTGAACACTGAAGCTTTCTTT
CASGLGQLNTEAFF
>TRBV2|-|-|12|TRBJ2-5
TGTGCCAGCAAAAGGGGCGGGCAGACCCAGTACTTC
CASKRGGQTQYF
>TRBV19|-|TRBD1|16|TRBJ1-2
TGTGCCAGTAGTTACCTCTCCGGACAGGCTCGGAATGGCTACACCTTC
CASSYLSGQARNGYTF
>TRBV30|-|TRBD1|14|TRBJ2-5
TGTGCCTGGAGACAGACAGGGTTGGGGGAGTCTCAGTACTTC
CAWRQTGLGESQYF
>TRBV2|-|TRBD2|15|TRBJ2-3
TGTGCCAGCAGAGGACTAGCGGGACATACAGATACGCAGTATTTT
CASRGLAGHTDTQYF
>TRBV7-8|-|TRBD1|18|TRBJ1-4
TGTGCCAGCAGCCCGCTCGCCCGGCACCGGGACAGGGGTGAAAAACTGTTTTTT
CASSPLARHRDRGEKLFF